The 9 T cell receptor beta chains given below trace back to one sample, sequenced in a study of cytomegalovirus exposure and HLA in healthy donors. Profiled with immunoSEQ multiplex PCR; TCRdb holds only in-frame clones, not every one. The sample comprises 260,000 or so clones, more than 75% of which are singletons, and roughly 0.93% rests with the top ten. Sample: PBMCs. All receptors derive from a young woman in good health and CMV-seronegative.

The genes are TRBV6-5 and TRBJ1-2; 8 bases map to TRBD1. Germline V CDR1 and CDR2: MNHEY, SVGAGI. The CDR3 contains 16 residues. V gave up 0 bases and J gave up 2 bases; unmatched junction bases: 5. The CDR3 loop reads CASSYSRDRPNYGYTF. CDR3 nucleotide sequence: TGTGCCAGCAGTTACTCCCGGGACAGGCCAAACTATGGCTACACCTTC.

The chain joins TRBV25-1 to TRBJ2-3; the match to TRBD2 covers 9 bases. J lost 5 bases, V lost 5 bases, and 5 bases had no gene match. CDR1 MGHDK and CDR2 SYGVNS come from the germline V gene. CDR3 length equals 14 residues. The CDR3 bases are TGTGCCAGCAGTTTAGCGGGAGTGTTAGATACGCAGTATTTT. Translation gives CASSLAGVLDTQYF.

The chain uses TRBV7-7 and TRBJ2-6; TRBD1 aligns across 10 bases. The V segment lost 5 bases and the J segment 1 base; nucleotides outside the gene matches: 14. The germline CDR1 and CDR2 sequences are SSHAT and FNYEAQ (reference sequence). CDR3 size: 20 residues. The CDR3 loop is CASSPGTGTGVGSGANVLTF. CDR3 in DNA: TGTGCCAGCAGCCCCGGAACCGGGACAGGGGTCGGTTCTGGGGCCAACGTCCTGACTTTC.

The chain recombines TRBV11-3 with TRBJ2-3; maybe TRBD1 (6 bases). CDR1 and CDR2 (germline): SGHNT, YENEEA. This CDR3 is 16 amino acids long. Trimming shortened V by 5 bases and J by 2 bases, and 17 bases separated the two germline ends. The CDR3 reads CASSRGQGSHTDTQYF. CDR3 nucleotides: TGTGCCAGCAGCCGAGGGCAGGGGTCCCACACAGATACGCAGTATTTT.

The CDR3 sequence is CASSLLGGRAGGELFF. In DNA form, the CDR3 reads TGTGCCAGCAGCTTGTTAGGCGGGAGGGCCGGCGGGGAGCTGTTTTTT. The gene calls are TRBV5-6 and TRBJ2-2; TRBD2 aligns across 9 bases. The CDR3 is made up of 16 amino acids. From germline, CDR1 is SGHDT and CDR2 YYEEEE. The V and J ends lost 1 base and 7 bases, in that order; junction bases with no gene match: 8.

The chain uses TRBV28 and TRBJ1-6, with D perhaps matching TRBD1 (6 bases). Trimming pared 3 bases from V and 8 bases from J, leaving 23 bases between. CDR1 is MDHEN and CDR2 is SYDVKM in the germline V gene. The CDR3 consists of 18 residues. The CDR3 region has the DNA TGTGCCAGCAGTTTGGAGGCAGGGGAAGTACTCACCTATTCACCCCTCCACTTT. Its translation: CASSLEAGEVLTYSPLHF.

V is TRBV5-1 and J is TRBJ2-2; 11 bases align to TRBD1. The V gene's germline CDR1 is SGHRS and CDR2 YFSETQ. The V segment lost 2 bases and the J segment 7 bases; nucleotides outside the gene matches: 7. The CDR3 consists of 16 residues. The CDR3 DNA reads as TGCGCCAGCAGCTTTAGGACAGGGGGCCAAGGCGGGGAGCTGTTTTTT. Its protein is CASSFRTGGQGGELFF.

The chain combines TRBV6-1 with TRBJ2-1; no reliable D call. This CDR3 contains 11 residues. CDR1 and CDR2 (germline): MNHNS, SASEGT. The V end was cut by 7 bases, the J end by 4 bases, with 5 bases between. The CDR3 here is CASISYNEQFF. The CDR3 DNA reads TGTGCCAGCATTTCATACAATGAGCAGTTCTTC.

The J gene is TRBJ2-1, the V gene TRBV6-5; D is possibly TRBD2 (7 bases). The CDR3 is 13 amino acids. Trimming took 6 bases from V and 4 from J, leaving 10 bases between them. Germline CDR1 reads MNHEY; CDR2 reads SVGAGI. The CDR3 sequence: CASRAGAYNEQFF. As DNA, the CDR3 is TGTGCCAGCAGGGCGGGGGCGTACAATGAGCAGTTCTTC.